This is a list of T cell receptor beta chains from one sample in a study of patients and donors after allogeneic stem cell transplantation. TCRdb analysed the RT-PCR reads with MiXCR anew, one entry per CDR3 protein. Of about a million distinct CDR3 sequences detected, about a sixth appear once; the ten largest clones hold roughly 6.4%. The sample taken for sequencing was blood, either unsorted or a sorted T cell fraction (not recorded which). The receptors were gathered from a human donor who was either an allogeneic HSCT recipient or a stem cell or donor lymphocyte infusion donor (not recorded which). It is not recorded whose cells these are; they may come from a transplant donor. CDR3s include the opening cysteine and the closing phenylalanine or tryptophan. Each record gives: clone size, D gene, J gene, V gene, CDR3 protein, CDR3 DNA. The D gene is left open where the match is weak. Size is stated for part of the rows, as once, few or many counts, or as a class when the clone is expanded.

clone_size: -; d_call: TRBD2; j_call: TRBJ2-1; v_call: TRBV6-5; cdr3_aa: CASSYGTREFF; cdr3_nt: TGTGCCAGCAGTTACGGGACTAGGGAGTTCTTC
clone_size: few; d_call: -; j_call: TRBJ2-2; v_call: TRBV15; cdr3_aa: CATRTGGNVNTGELFF; cdr3_nt: TGTGCCACGAGGACGGGTGGAAACGTGAACACCGGGGAGCTGTTTTTT
clone_size: few; d_call: TRBD2; j_call: TRBJ2-1; v_call: TRBV18; cdr3_aa: CASSPNSGGANEQFF; cdr3_nt: TGTGCCAGCTCACCCAATAGCGGGGGTGCAAATGAGCAGTTCTTC
clone_size: many; d_call: -; j_call: TRBJ2-7; v_call: TRBV5-1; cdr3_aa: CASSFLQAVDEQYF; cdr3_nt: TGCGCCAGCAGCTTCCTACAGGCGGTCGACGAGCAGTACTTC
clone_size: few; d_call: -; j_call: TRBJ1-4; v_call: TRBV7-9; cdr3_aa: CASSTSEKLFF; cdr3_nt: TGTGCCAGCAGCACATCAGAAAAACTGTTTTTT
clone_size: many; d_call: -; j_call: TRBJ2-5; v_call: TRBV20-1; cdr3_aa: CSARDRTTQETQYF; cdr3_nt: TGCAGTGCTAGAGACCGGACTACACAAGAGACCCAGTACTTC
clone_size: many; d_call: -; j_call: TRBJ1-2; v_call: TRBV12-3/TRBV12-4; cdr3_aa: CASTPHGINYGYTF; cdr3_nt: TGTGCCAGCACCCCCCACGGGATTAACTATGGCTACACCTTC
clone_size: -; d_call: -; j_call: TRBJ2-5; v_call: TRBV7-7; cdr3_aa: CASSLGSGDETQYF; cdr3_nt: TGTGCTAGCAGCTTAGGTTCAGGGGATGAGACCCAGTACTTC
clone_size: few; d_call: -; j_call: TRBJ1-1; v_call: TRBV4-1; cdr3_aa: CASSPWGTGYPEAFF; cdr3_nt: TGCGCCAGCAGCCCTTGGGGCACAGGGTACCCTGAAGCTTTCTTT
clone_size: -; d_call: -; j_call: TRBJ2-1; v_call: TRBV4-2; cdr3_aa: CASSPIRGATGPEQFF; cdr3_nt: TGTGCCAGCAGCCCGATACGGGGGGCGACGGGGCCTGAGCAGTTCTTC
clone_size: -; d_call: TRBD1; j_call: TRBJ2-1; v_call: TRBV7-3; cdr3_aa: CASSLNPGTVQRKSYNEQFF; cdr3_nt: TGTGCCAGCAGCTTAAACCCCGGGACAGTCCAAAGGAAGTCCTACAATGAGCAGTTCTTC
clone_size: few; d_call: -; j_call: TRBJ1-2; v_call: TRBV5-1; cdr3_aa: CASSSSGQRANSNYGYTF; cdr3_nt: TGCGCCAGCAGCTCCTCGGGGCAGCGAGCCAATTCTAACTATGGCTACACCTTC
clone_size: -; d_call: -; j_call: TRBJ2-2; v_call: TRBV24-1; cdr3_aa: CATSDMNYSVTNTGELFF; cdr3_nt: TGTGCCACCAGTGATATGAATTACAGCGTGACGAACACCGGGGAGCTGTTTTTT
clone_size: many; d_call: -; j_call: TRBJ2-7; v_call: TRBV7-2; cdr3_aa: CASSLGVAEVYEQYF; cdr3_nt: TGTGCCAGCAGCTTAGGGGTAGCGGAGGTGTACGAGCAGTACTTC
clone_size: -; d_call: -; j_call: TRBJ1-5; v_call: TRBV6-2/TRBV6-3; cdr3_aa: CASRPLGPPGGNQPQHF; cdr3_nt: TGTGCCAGCAGACCCCTCGGGCCCCCTGGGGGCAATCAGCCCCAGCATTTT
clone_size: many; d_call: -; j_call: TRBJ1-4; v_call: TRBV5-1; cdr3_aa: CASSLRSNEKLFF; cdr3_nt: TGTGCCAGCAGTTTGAGAAGTAATGAAAAACTGTTTTTT
clone_size: many; d_call: TRBD1; j_call: TRBJ2-1; v_call: TRBV5-1; cdr3_aa: CASTLVQQGEIGNNEQFF; cdr3_nt: TGCGCCAGCACCCTCGTTCAACAGGGGGAAATAGGGAACAATGAGCAGTTCTTC
clone_size: few; d_call: -; j_call: TRBJ2-7; v_call: TRBV12-3/TRBV12-4; cdr3_aa: CASSTFKDIYYEQYF; cdr3_nt: TGTGCCAGCAGCACCTTTAAGGACATTTACTACGAGCAGTACTTC
clone_size: -; d_call: -; j_call: TRBJ2-1; v_call: TRBV27; cdr3_aa: CASSLFVRGAYNEQFF; cdr3_nt: TGTGCCAGCAGTTTATTCGTTAGGGGCGCCTACAATGAGCAGTTCTTC
clone_size: -; d_call: TRBD2; j_call: TRBJ2-1; v_call: TRBV3-1; cdr3_aa: CASSPGVLAGGGAEQFF; cdr3_nt: TGTGCCAGCAGCCCGGGAGTACTAGCGGGAGGGGGAGCGGAGCAGTTCTTC
clone_size: -; d_call: TRBD1; j_call: TRBJ1-3; v_call: TRBV5-4; cdr3_aa: CASSAAWTGESGNTIYF; cdr3_nt: TGTGCCAGCAGCGCCGCCTGGACAGGGGAGTCTGGAAACACCATATATTTT
clone_size: few; d_call: TRBD1; j_call: TRBJ1-1; v_call: TRBV11-1; cdr3_aa: CASSRGTAEAFF; cdr3_nt: TGTGCCAGCAGCCGAGGGACAGCTGAAGCTTTCTTT
clone_size: few; d_call: TRBD2; j_call: TRBJ2-1; v_call: TRBV9; cdr3_aa: CASSVAGLVLGNEQFF; cdr3_nt: TGTGCCAGCAGCGTAGCCGGACTAGTTTTAGGCAATGAGCAGTTCTTC
clone_size: few; d_call: TRBD1; j_call: TRBJ2-3; v_call: TRBV5-1; cdr3_aa: CASSLGQGGTTYRTDTQYF; cdr3_nt: TGCGCCAGCAGCTTGGGACAGGGGGGGACAACCTATCGCACAGATACGCAGTATTTT
clone_size: -; d_call: TRBD2; j_call: TRBJ2-7; v_call: TRBV6-5; cdr3_aa: CASSYRLAGGPGEQYF; cdr3_nt: TGTGCCAGCAGTTACCGACTAGCGGGGGGGCCGGGAGAGCAGTACTTC
clone_size: few; d_call: -; j_call: TRBJ1-3; v_call: TRBV20-1; cdr3_aa: CSARDLGKGNTIYF; cdr3_nt: TGCAGTGCTAGAGATCTAGGGAAAGGAAACACCATATATTTT
clone_size: few; d_call: TRBD1; j_call: TRBJ1-1; v_call: TRBV2; cdr3_aa: CASDGTGGPGAFF; cdr3_nt: TGTGCCAGCGATGGGACAGGGGGACCTGGTGCTTTCTTT